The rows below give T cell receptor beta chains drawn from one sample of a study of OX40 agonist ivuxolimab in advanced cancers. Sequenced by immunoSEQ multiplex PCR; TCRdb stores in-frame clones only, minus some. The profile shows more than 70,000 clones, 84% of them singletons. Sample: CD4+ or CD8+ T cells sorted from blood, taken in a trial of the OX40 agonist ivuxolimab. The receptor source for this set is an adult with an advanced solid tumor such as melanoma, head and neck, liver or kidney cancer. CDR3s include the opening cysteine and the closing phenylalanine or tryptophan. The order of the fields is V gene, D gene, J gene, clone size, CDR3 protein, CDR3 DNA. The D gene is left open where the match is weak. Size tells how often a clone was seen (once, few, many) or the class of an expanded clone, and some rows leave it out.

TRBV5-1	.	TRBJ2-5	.	CASRSGGRGQGTQYF	TGCGCCAGCAGATCGGGGGGCCGGGGGCAGGGGACCCAGTACTTC
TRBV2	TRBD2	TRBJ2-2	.	CASSPRTSATGELFF	TGTGCCAGCAGTCCTCGGACTAGCGCGACCGGGGAGCTGTTTTTT
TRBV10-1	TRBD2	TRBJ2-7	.	CASSAGTSGNYEQYF	TGCGCCAGCAGTGCCGGGACTAGCGGGAACTACGAGCAGTACTTC
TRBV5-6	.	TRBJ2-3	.	CASLGTTDTQYF	TGTGCCAGCCTAGGGACCACAGATACGCAGTATTTT
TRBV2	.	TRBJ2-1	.	CASSEMGFSYNEQFF	TGTGCCAGCAGTGAAATGGGGTTCTCCTACAATGAGCAGTTCTTC
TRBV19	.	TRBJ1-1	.	CASSIDSLARVGNTEAFF	TGTGCCAGTAGTATAGATAGCTTGGCCAGGGTCGGGAACACTGAAGCTTTCTTT
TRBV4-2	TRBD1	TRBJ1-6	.	CASRLPGQTNSPLHF	TGTGCCAGCAGACTTCCGGGACAGACAAATTCACCCCTCCACTTT
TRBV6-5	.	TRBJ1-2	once	CASSTPPEGYGYTF	TGTGCCAGCAGCACTCCTCCGGAGGGCTATGGCTACACCTTC
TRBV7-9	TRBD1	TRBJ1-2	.	CASSFRGDYGYTF	TGTGCCAGCAGCTTCAGGGGGGACTATGGCTACACCTTC
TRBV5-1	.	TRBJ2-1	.	CASSSDSYNEQFF	TGCGCCAGCAGCTCGGACAGCTACAATGAGCAGTTCTTC
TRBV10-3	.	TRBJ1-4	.	CATRGGPDEKLFF	TGTGCCACCCGTGGGGGACCCGATGAAAAACTGTTTTTT
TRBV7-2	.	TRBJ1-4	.	CASSLLGYGNEKLFF	TGTGCCAGCAGCTTATTGGGTTACGGTAATGAAAAACTGTTTTTT
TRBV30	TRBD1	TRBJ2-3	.	CAWSIGTGNTDTQYF	TGTGCCTGGAGTATCGGGACAGGAAACACAGATACGCAGTATTTT
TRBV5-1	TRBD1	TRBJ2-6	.	CASSLGTGVGANVLTF	TGCGCCAGCAGCTTGGGGACAGGGGTTGGGGCCAACGTCCTGACTTTC
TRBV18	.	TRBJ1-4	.	CASSPGFGAPNEKLFF	TGTGCCAGCTCACCAGGTTTCGGGGCACCTAATGAAAAACTGTTTTTT